Detailed here is one T cell receptor (beta chain). The antigen is not known. This entry belongs to a study of a mutant IDH1 vaccine in newly diagnosed glioma. Background on the study: Most patients had radiochemotherapy with temozolomide before enrollment; others had one alone.

Specified time point: week 5, during vaccination. Mutant IDH1 20-mer peptide, at 300 ug, made up each vaccine dose, with topical imiquimod. Donors harbored newly found WHO grade 3 or 4 IDH1-mutant, ATRX-lost astrocytomas. Germline lookup yields CDR1 KGHSH and CDR2 LQKENI. V lost 1 base and J 9 bases, leaving 4 bases between the germline ends. This CDR3 contains 11 residues. Only in-frame clones appear in the TCRdb table, and some are missing; sequencing was by immunoSEQ multiplex PCR. The table lists over 55,000 clones, 90% of them singletons. This sequence was found in a woman aged 35 to 49 with glioma. This chain links TRBV18 with TRBJ2-1; D gene unclear. Sequenced material: PBMCs, taken from a glioma patient whose treatment included an IDH1 peptide vaccine. CDR3 nucleotides: TGTGCCAGCTCACCACTCGGTGAGCAGTTCTTC. Translation gives CASSPLGEQFF.